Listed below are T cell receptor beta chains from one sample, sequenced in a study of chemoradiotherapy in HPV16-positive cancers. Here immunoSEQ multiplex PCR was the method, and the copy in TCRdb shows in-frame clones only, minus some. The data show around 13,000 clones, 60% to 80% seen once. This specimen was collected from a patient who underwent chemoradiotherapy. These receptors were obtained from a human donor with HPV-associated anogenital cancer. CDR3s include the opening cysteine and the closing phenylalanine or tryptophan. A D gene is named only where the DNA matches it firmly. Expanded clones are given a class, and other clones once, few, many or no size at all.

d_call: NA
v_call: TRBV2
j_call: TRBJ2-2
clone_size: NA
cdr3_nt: TGTGCCAGCAGTGTAAGGGCCGGGGAGCTGTTTTTT
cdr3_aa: CASSVRAGELFF

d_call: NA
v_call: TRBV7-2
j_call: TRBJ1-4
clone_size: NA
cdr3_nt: TGTGCCAGCAGCTTAGCCAAAAGTGAAAAACTGTTTTTT
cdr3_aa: CASSLAKSEKLFF

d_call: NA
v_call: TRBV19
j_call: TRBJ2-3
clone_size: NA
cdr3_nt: TGTGCCAGTACCGCCCAGGGGCCAGATACGCAGTATTTT
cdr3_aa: CASTAQGPDTQYF

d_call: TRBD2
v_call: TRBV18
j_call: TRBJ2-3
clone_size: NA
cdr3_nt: TGTGCCAGCTCAACGACTAGCGGCCCCACAGATACGCAGTATTTT
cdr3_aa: CASSTTSGPTDTQYF

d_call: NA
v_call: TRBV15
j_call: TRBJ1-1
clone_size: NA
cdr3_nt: TGTGCCACCAGCAGAGATCCCGGACAGAGTGAAGCTTTCTTT
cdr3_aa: CATSRDPGQSEAFF

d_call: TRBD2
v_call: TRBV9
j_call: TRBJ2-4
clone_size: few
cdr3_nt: TGTGCCAGCAGCTCTAATAGCGGGAGCAAAAACATTCAGTACTTC
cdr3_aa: CASSSNSGSKNIQYF

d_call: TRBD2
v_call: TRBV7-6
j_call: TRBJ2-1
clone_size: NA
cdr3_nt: TGTGCCAGCGGGAATCTAGCGGTACAGTTCTTC
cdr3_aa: CASGNLAVQFF

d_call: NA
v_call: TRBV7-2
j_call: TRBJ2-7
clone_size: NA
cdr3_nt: TGTGCCAGCAGCCTTGGGGTATACGAGCAGTACTTC
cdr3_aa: CASSLGVYEQYF

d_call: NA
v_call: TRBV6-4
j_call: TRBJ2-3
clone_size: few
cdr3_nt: TGTGCCAGCAGTAGCGGGAGCACAGATACGCAGTATTTT
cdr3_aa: CASSSGSTDTQYF

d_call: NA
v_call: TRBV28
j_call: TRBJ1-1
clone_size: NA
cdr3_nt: TGTGCCAGCAGTTTTGGGGGGTTCGGCACTGAAGCTTTCTTT
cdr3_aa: CASSFGGFGTEAFF

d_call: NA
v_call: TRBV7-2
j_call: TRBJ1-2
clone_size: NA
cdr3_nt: TGTGCCAGCAGCTTAGGGGACAACTATGGCTACACCTTC
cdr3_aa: CASSLGDNYGYTF

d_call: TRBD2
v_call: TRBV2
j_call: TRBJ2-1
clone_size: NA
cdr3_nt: TGTGCCAGCGGAAGACTCGCGGGAGACGAGCAGTTCTTC
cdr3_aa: CASGRLAGDEQFF

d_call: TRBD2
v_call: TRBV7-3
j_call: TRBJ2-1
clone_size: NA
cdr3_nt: TGTGCCAGCAGCTTAGGGGAAAGCGGGAGCTCCTACAATGAGCAGTTCTTC
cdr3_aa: CASSLGESGSSYNEQFF

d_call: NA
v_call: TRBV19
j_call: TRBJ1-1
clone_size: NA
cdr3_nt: TGTGCCAGTATTTCGGACACTGAAGCTTTCTTT
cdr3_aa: CASISDTEAFF

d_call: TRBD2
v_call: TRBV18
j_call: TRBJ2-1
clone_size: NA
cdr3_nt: TGTGCCAGCTCAGCCTCTAGCGGCTCCTACAATGAGCAGTTCTTC
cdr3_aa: CASSASSGSYNEQFF

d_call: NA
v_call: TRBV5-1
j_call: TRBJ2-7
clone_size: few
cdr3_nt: TGCGCCAGCAGCTTGGGGACAGACATCGAGCAGTACTTC
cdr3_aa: CASSLGTDIEQYF

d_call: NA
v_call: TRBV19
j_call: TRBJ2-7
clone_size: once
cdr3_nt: TGTGCCAGTAGTAGGTGGGGCTACGAGCAGTACTTC
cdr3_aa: CASSRWGYEQYF

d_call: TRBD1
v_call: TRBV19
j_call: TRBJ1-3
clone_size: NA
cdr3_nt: TGTGCCAGTAGTAAAAGGACAGGCGACGCGGGAAACACCATATATTTT
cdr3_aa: CASSKRTGDAGNTIYF

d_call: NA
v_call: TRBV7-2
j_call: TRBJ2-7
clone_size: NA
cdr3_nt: TGTGCCAGCAGCCCCTTGTATGAGCAGTACTTC
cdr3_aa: CASSPLYEQYF

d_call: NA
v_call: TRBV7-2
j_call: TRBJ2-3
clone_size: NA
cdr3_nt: TGTGCCAGCAGCTTACCAGGGGGCACAGATACGCAGTATTTT
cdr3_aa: CASSLPGGTDTQYF

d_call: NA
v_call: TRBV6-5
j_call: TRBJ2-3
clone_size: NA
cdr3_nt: TGTGCCACAACTGCAAACCCCTTCACAGATACGCAGTATTTT
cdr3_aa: CATTANPFTDTQYF

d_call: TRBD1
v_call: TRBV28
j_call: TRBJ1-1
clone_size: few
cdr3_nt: TGTGCCAGCAGTTTTCAGGGGGTGAGGACTGAAGCTTTCTTT
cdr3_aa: CASSFQGVRTEAFF